The 11 T cell receptor beta chains reported below all come from one sample, sequenced in a study of T cell repertoires in cytomegalovirus infection. TCRdb re-analysed the reads in MiXCR, keeping a single row per CDR3 protein. The table has under 800,000 distinct CDR3 sequences, 20% to 25% seen once; the top ten hold around 7.6%. Sequenced input: CD8+ T cells from PBMCs. The origin of the receptors is a human donor in good health (CMV status not recorded). Some clones in this sample may be carry-over from other donors' samples.

At least ten counts were recorded for this clonotype. The V gene is TRBV12-3 or TRBV12-4, the J gene TRBJ1-1, with a weak D call TRBD1 (6 bases). With 5 bases removed from V and 4 bases from J, the gap between germline ends came to 17 bases. The CDR3 contains 15 residues. Here the CDR3 DNA reads TGTGCCAGCAGTCACGACCGAAACAGGGCCACTGAAGCTTTCTTT. It encodes CASSHDRNRATEAFF.

In this sample, this clonotype turned up many times. V and J are TRBV7-6 and TRBJ1-5; the D gene is possibly TRBD1 (5 bases). Germline V gene sequence: CDR1 SGHVS, CDR2 FNYEAQ. The V end lost 5 bases, the J end lost 4 bases, and 9 bases lay between the germline ends. The CDR3 has 13 residues. This CDR3 reads CASSRQINQPQHF. CDR3 nucleotides: TGTGCCAGCAGCAGACAGATTAATCAGCCCCAGCATTTT.

This clonotype turned up a few times. This rearrangement joins TRBV27 to TRBJ1-2; D is uncertain. Trimming removed 3 bases from V and 4 bases from J, with 15 bases in between. The V gene's germline CDR1 is MNHEY and CDR2 SMNVEV (reference sequence). The CDR3 is 15 amino acids. CDR3 DNA: TGTGCCAGCAGTTTGAGGAGGGCGCCGGGCTATGGCTACACCTTC. Amino acid sequence: CASSLRRAPGYGYTF.

This clonotype was observed a few times. The rearrangement links TRBV27 to TRBJ1-6; the D is unclear. Trimming stripped 5 bases from V and 0 bases from J, with 11 bases between. The length of the CDR3 is 16 residues. Germline-derived CDR1 and CDR2 are MNHEY and SMNVEV (reference sequence). The CDR3 protein is CASSRTGSSYNSPLHF. The CDR3 DNA reads TGTGCCAGCAGTCGGACGGGGAGCTCCTATAATTCACCCCTCCACTTT.

The chain couples TRBV7-9 to TRBJ2-1; a weak D match, TRBD1 (6 bases). Looked up from germline, CDR1 is SEHNR and CDR2 is FQNEAQ (reference sequence). The CDR3 covers 16 residues. Between the trimmed V and J ends, which lost 4 bases and 0 bases, there was a span of 13 bases. The CDR3 nucleotides are TGTGCCAGCAGCTCCGGACAGTCGAGCTCCTACAATGAGCAGTTCTTC. Translated, it gives CASSSGQSSSYNEQFF.

The table lists this clonotype with many counts. The chain combines TRBV12-3 or TRBV12-4 with TRBJ2-7; D perhaps matches TRBD1 (6 bases). The CDR3 runs 13 residues. The V gene lost 6 bases and the J gene lost 2 bases, with 11 bases spanning the gap. The CDR3 region has the DNA TGTGCCAGCAGCTCTCAGGGGCCCTACGAGCAGTACTTC. It translates to CASSSQGPYEQYF.

A word on this clonotype: Possible read error: a much larger clone is one base away. The chain couples TRBV28 to TRBJ2-1, with D perhaps TRBD2 (6 bases). Germline-derived CDR1 and CDR2 are MDHEN and SYDVKM. CDR3 size: 16 residues. In DNA form, the CDR3 reads TGTGCCAACAGTTTAGGGCGGGGACCGACCTACAATGAGCAGTTCTTC. Translated: CANSLGRGPTYNEQFF.

This clonotype was seen many times. The rearrangement joins TRBV7-6 to TRBJ2-2, with TRBD2 matching over 10 bases. Germline V gene lookup returns CDR1 SGHVS and CDR2 FNYEAQ. The CDR3 runs to 15 residues. Losses at the gene ends were 5 bases for V and 3 bases for J; bases not matched to a gene: 3. CDR3 sequence (DNA): TGTGCCAGCAGCGTTAGCGGGGGGTACACCGGGGAGCTGTTTTTT. Protein: CASSVSGGYTGELFF.

This sequence joins TRBV6-5 and TRBJ2-3, with 8 nucleotides matching TRBD2. The CDR3 totals 18 residues. Germline V gene sequence: CDR1 MNHEY, CDR2 SVGAGI. J lost 3 bases, V lost 2 bases, and 13 bases had no gene match. DNA for the CDR3: TGTGCCAGCAGTTACGGGCCGGGGGGGGAGACTTTAACAGATACGCAGTATTTT. Translating gives CASSYGPGGETLTDTQYF.

V usage is TRBV29-1 and J usage is TRBJ1-2; a weak D match, TRBD1 (5 bases). This CDR3 has 15 residues. V was pared by 0 bases and J by 4 bases, with 15 bases between. Germline lookup yields CDR1 SQVTM and CDR2 ANQGSEA. The CDR3 coding sequence is TGCAGCGTTGAAGATCGAAAGGGACTGGGCTATGGCTACACCTTC. Translating it yields CSVEDRKGLGYGYTF.

This chain connects TRBV7-6 to TRBJ2-1; 7 nucleotides agree with TRBD2. Germline lookup yields CDR1 SGHVS and CDR2 FNYEAQ. This CDR3 is built from 15 residues. J was trimmed by 6 bases and V by 1 base; bases with no gene match: 6. The CDR3 loop reads CASSLDGGTFNEQFF. CDR3 coding DNA: TGTGCCAGCAGCTTAGACGGGGGGACCTTCAATGAGCAGTTCTTC.